The following is a T cell receptor (beta chain) sequence with its context. What it binds is unknown. The data were produced by immunoSEQ multiplex PCR, yet TCRdb's version contains in-frame clones alone and is incomplete. The data show fewer than 150,000 clones, 85% to 90% seen once. The data were obtained in a study of T cell responses to AZD1222 COVID-19 vaccine. Findings and limits, study-wide: Mostly white British, mostly female donors; authors suggested clonal diversity may be underestimated. Repertoires were collected only later (after the peak T cell response had occurred).

Germline CDR1 LNHDA, CDR2 SQIVND (reference sequence). The CDR3 spans 12 residues. Trimming shortened V by 2 bases and J by 10 bases, and 9 bases separated the two germline ends. Sequenced here: peripheral blood, sampled 28 days after the second AZD1222 dose. This clonotype was sampled from an adult who received the AZD1222 COVID-19 vaccine. The genes are TRBV19 and TRBJ2-1; D gene unclear. Here the CDR3 reads CASSIWQQEQFF. The CDR3 DNA reads TGTGCCAGTAGTATATGGCAACAGGAGCAGTTCTTC.